This T cell receptor beta chain was obtained from a study of shared T cell receptors in the human thymus. The CDR3 consists of 17 residues. V shed 1 base, J shed 2 bases, and the junction held 7 bases outside the gene matches. Germline V gene sequence: CDR1 MGHRA, CDR2 YSYEKL. Assay: immunoSEQ multiplex PCR; the TCRdb copy retains only in-frame clones and omits some. Among some 640,000 clones, 70% to 90% were seen once, and the ten largest hold 0.0094%. These data were also reused for a study on human thymus T cells.

The receptor comes from a boy less than two years old with a congenital heart defect. This chain links TRBV4-1 with TRBJ1-3, with TRBD1 matching over 8 bases. Specimen: thymocytes. The CDR3 DNA follows: TGCGCCAGCAGCCAAGCAGGGGGCCCCTCCACTGGAAACACCATATATTTT. Amino acids: CASSQAGGPSTGNTIYF.